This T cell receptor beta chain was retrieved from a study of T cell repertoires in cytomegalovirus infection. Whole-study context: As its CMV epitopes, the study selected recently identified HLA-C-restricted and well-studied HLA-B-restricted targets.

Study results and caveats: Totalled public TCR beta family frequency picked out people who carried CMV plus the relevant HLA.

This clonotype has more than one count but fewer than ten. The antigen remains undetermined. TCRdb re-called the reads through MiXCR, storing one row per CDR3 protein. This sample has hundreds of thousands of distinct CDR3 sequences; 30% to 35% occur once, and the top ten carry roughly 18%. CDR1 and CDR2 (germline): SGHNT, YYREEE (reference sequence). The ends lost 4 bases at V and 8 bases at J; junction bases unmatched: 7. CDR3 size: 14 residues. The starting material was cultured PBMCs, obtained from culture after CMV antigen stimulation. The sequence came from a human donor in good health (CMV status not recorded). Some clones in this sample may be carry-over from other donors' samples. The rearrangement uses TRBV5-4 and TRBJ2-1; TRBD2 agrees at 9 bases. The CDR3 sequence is CASSARTSAHEQFF. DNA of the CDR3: TGTGCCAGCAGCGCTAGGACTAGCGCCCATGAGCAGTTCTTC.